These 17 T cell receptor beta chains originate from one sample sequenced in a study of cytotoxic CD8 clonotypes in ibrutinib-treated CLL. Data came from immunoSEQ multiplex PCR; TCRdb stores just in-frame clones and leaves some out. The table lists 24,000 or so clones, 65% to 80% of them singletons. The material was PBMCs, obtained after 12 months of ibrutinib treatment. Source of these receptors: a human donor with chronic lymphocytic leukemia.

The gene calls are TRBV9 and TRBJ1-1; the D is unclear. The CDR3 has 14 residues. In germline, CDR1 is SGDLS, CDR2 YYNGEE. Trimming took 2 bases from V and 0 from J, leaving 8 bases between them. CDR3 region: CASSVGQVNTEAFF. The CDR3 nucleotides are TGTGCCAGCAGCGTTGGGCAGGTGAACACTGAAGCTTTCTTT.

The V call is TRBV2, the J call TRBJ2-3, with 8 bases matching TRBD1. Trimming removed 8 bases from V and 2 bases from J; junction bases left unmatched: 6. Germline-derived CDR1 and CDR2 are SNHLY and FYNNEI. The CDR3 runs to 14 residues. The CDR3 coding sequence is TGTGCCAGCCTCCGGGACAGGAACACAGATACGCAGTATTTT. Protein: CASLRDRNTDTQYF.

The rearrangement links TRBV9 to TRBJ2-5; TRBD2 agrees at 14 bases. The J segment lost 3 bases and the V segment lost 3 bases, leaving 7 bases of the junction unmatched. This CDR3 has 17 residues. The germline CDR1 and CDR2 sequences are SGDLS and YYNGEE. CDR3 in amino acids: CASSGGLAGGTEETQYF. The CDR3 nucleotides read TGTGCCAGCAGCGGAGGACTAGCGGGGGGTACCGAAGAGACCCAGTACTTC. Filled out from reference TRBV9 and TRBJ2-5, the complete variable domain reads DSGVTQTPKHLITATGQRVTLRCSPRSGDLSVYWYQQSLDQGLQFLIQYYNGEERAKGNILERFSAQQFPDLHSELNLSSLELGDSALYFCASSGGLAGGTEETQYFGPGTRLLVL.

A single count supports this clone. The chain recombines TRBV7-2 with TRBJ2-1; the D call may be TRBD1 or TRBD2 (6 bases each). The CDR3 consists of 13 residues. Looked up from germline, CDR1 is SGHTA and CDR2 is FQGNSA. V dropped 6 bases and J dropped 7 bases, with 13 bases sitting between them. The CDR3 sequence: CASSIGGGNEQFF. DNA for the CDR3: TGTGCCAGCAGTATAGGAGGGGGTAATGAGCAGTTCTTC.

The rearrangement links TRBV6-5 to TRBJ2-5; 10 bases agree with TRBD2. Trimming removed 4 bases from V and 3 bases from J; junction bases left unmatched: 8. Germline lookup yields CDR1 MNHEY and CDR2 SVGAGI. The CDR3 loop spans 16 amino acids. This CDR3 is CASSLSIAGGKETQYF. The CDR3 nucleotides read TGTGCCAGCAGTTTGTCAATAGCGGGGGGTAAAGAGACCCAGTACTTC.

The chain carries TRBV7-2 and TRBJ2-7, with 8 bases lining up with TRBD2. CDR1 is SGHTA and CDR2 is FQGNSA in the germline V gene. This CDR3 comprises 16 residues. The ends lost 5 bases at V and 4 bases at J; junction bases unmatched: 13. The CDR3 nucleotides are TGTGCCAGCAGCCCCCGTTGGCGTGCGGGGGGTTACGAGCAGTACTTC. Amino acid sequence: CASSPRWRAGGYEQYF.

The chain is built from TRBV6-4 and TRBJ2-3, with 9 nucleotides matching TRBD2. The CDR3 totals 15 residues. With 4 bases clipped from V and 6 bases from J, the junction kept 8 bases outside the gene matches. The germline V gene has CDR1 MRHNA and CDR2 SNTAGT. The CDR3 protein is CASSVHGGLADTQYF. Here the CDR3 DNA reads TGTGCCAGCAGTGTACATGGGGGACTAGCTGATACGCAGTATTTT.

The V call is TRBV6-6, the J call TRBJ2-4, with TRBD2 matching over 13 bases. There are 15 residues in the CDR3. Per the germline V gene, CDR1 is MNHNY and CDR2 is SVGAGI (reference sequence). V lost 6 bases to trimming and J lost 11 bases; unmatched junction nucleotides: 10. The CDR3 DNA reads TGTGCCAGCAGCATCACACCCGGGACTAGCGGGGTTCAGTACTTC. Its translation is CASSITPGTSGVQYF.

The V call is TRBV2, the J call TRBJ1-1; 9 positions agree with TRBD1. V lost 7 bases to trimming and J lost 11 bases; unmatched junction nucleotides: 11. CDR1 and CDR2 (germline): SNHLY, FYNNEI. The length of the CDR3 is 13 residues. CDR3 protein: CASNPTGTGIAFF. As DNA, the CDR3 is TGTGCCAGCAACCCTACCGGGACAGGGATCGCTTTCTTT.

CDR3 coding DNA: TGCGCCAGCAGCCAGATAGCGGAGGGTATGTATTTT. Protein sequence: CASSQIAEGMYF. The V and J genes are TRBV4-1 and TRBJ2-3, with a possible D match to TRBD2 (6 bases). The germline V gene encodes CDR1 MGHRA and CDR2 YSYEKL. Trimming took off 3 bases at V and 14 bases at J, with 15 bases between the two ends. The CDR3 runs to 12 residues.

The chain has TRBV6-1 and TRBJ1-1, with D unclear. V was trimmed by 4 bases and J by 4 bases, leaving 10 bases between them. The CDR3 is 13 residues long. Looked up from germline, CDR1 is MNHNS and CDR2 is SASEGT. This CDR3 is CASSVTVGTEAFF. The CDR3 coding sequence is TGTGCCAGCAGTGTAACCGTGGGCACTGAAGCTTTCTTT.

This sequence joins TRBV5-1 and TRBJ2-2; TRBD1 aligns across 9 bases. Germline values: CDR1 SGHRS, CDR2 YFSETQ. This CDR3 is built from 16 residues. Trimming took 3 bases from V and 0 from J; bases not matched to a gene: 3. CDR3 protein: CASSSRTGANTGELFF. As DNA, the CDR3 is TGCGCCAGCAGCTCTCGGACAGGGGCGAACACCGGGGAGCTGTTTTTT.

V is TRBV18 and J is TRBJ1-4; tentatively, D is TRBD1 (5 bases). V was pared by 2 bases and J by 3 bases, with 13 bases between. Germline loops: CDR1 KGHSH, CDR2 LQKENI. The CDR3 consists of 16 residues. The CDR3 protein is CASSPSTQGANEKLFF. The CDR3 region has the DNA TGTGCCAGCTCACCAAGTACCCAGGGAGCTAATGAAAAACTGTTTTTT.

With respect to this clone: A read error likely explains this, since a far larger clone differs by one base. The chain uses TRBV10-1 and TRBJ2-5, with TRBD1 matching over 7 bases. The CDR3 length is 17 residues. Germline V gene data show CDR1 as WNHNN and CDR2 as SYGVQD (reference sequence). In nucleotides, the CDR3 is TGCGCCAGCAGTGACTCTCCCGACAGGGACCTCCAAGAGACCCAGCACTTC. It is translated as CASSDSPDRDLQETQHF.

This clone was seen a few times. The chain uses TRBV7-2 and TRBJ2-3, with 8 bases lining up with TRBD2. Trimming at V came to 6 bases and at J to 4 bases, leaving 6 bases not matched to a gene. In germline, CDR1 is SGHTA, CDR2 FQGNSA. The CDR3 contains 14 residues. The CDR3 sequence is CASSLNSGADTQYF. The CDR3 nucleotides read TGTGCCAGCAGTCTAAATAGCGGGGCAGATACGCAGTATTTT.

This clone was counted only a few times. The genes are TRBV28 and TRBJ2-1; TRBD2 aligns across 7 bases. CDR1 is MDHEN, CDR2 SYDVKM, per germline. The ends lost 4 bases at V and 3 bases at J; junction bases unmatched: 6. The CDR3 has 15 residues. CDR3 nucleotides: TGTGCCAGCAGTTCAGGCGGGGGTTTCTACAATGAGCAGTTCTTC. This translates into CASSSGGGFYNEQFF.

The rearrangement links TRBV6-1 to TRBJ1-1; D unresolved. The CDR3 is 12 amino acids. V was cut by 10 bases and J by 5 bases, with 14 bases left in between. Germline CDR1 is MNHNS and CDR2 is SASEGT. CDR3 nucleotide sequence: TGTGCCACCTCCCTGTTGGAGACTGAAGCTTTCTTT. As protein: CATSLLETEAFF.